This T cell receptor beta chain emerged from a study of T-cell reconstitution after alpha-beta-depleted transplantation in children. Library preparation (for TCRbeta) was performed with unique molecular identifiers. TCRdb reanalysed the PCR reads using MiXCR and keeps one entry per CDR3 protein. The sample records about 360,000 distinct CDR3 sequences, 10% to 15% being singletons. The germline V gene has CDR1 SGHDT and CDR2 YYEEEE. There are 15 residues in the CDR3. The J segment lost 5 bases and the V segment lost 4 bases, leaving 9 bases of the junction unmatched. This clonotype was obtained from a human donor who donated a stem cell graft to a child with Fanconi anemia. This specimen consisted of PBMCs, obtained from the stem cell graft. This sequence joins TRBV5-6 and TRBJ2-3, with 8 bases lining up with TRBD1. The CDR3 here is CASSPDRVRGDTQYF. The CDR3 DNA reads TGTGCCAGCAGCCCGGACAGGGTTCGGGGAGATACGCAGTATTTT.